This entry lists 15 T cell receptor beta chains sequenced from one sample in a study of T cells after yellow fever vaccination. MiXCR, run by TCRdb on the 5' RACE reads, gives a single entry per CDR3 protein. This table has some 110,000 distinct CDR3 sequences, approximately 7.1% appearing once. The material was CD4+ T cells sorted from PBMCs, obtained roughly 46 days after the first yellow fever vaccination. The receptors come from a man aged 18 to 30 who received the YFV17D yellow fever vaccine.

At least ten counts were recorded for this clonotype. The V gene is TRBV24-1, the J gene TRBJ2-1; D is perhaps TRBD1 (6 bases). The CDR3 consists of 13 residues. V was pared by 9 bases and J by 9 bases, with 17 bases between. Germline V gene data show CDR1 as KGHDR and CDR2 as SFDVKD. This CDR3 reads CATVGAPGSEQFF. The DNA of the CDR3 is TGTGCCACCGTGGGGGCACCAGGCAGTGAGCAGTTCTTC.

This clonotype appeared many times. The V and J genes are TRBV5-6 and TRBJ2-5; 8 bases map to TRBD1. V lost 3 bases to trimming and J lost 5 bases; unmatched junction nucleotides: 6. The germline V gene encodes CDR1 SGHDT and CDR2 YYEEEE. This CDR3 region has 14 residues. This CDR3 reads CASSSLTGVETQYF. The CDR3 DNA reads as TGTGCCAGCAGCTCTCTGACAGGGGTCGAGACCCAGTACTTC. Full variable domain (rest looked up from reference TRBV5-6 and TRBJ2-5): DAGVTQSPTHLIKTRGQQVTLRCSPKSGHDTVSWYQQALGQGPQFIFQYYEEEERQRGNFPDRFSGHQFPNYSSELNVNALLLGDSALYLCASSSLTGVETQYFGPGTRLLVL.

This clonotype was observed many times. The gene calls are TRBV7-3 and TRBJ2-1; TRBD1 agrees at 7 bases. CDR1 and CDR2 from the germline V gene are SGHTA and FQGTGA. The CDR3 contains 14 residues. The V and J ends lost 4 bases and 3 bases, in that order; junction bases with no gene match: 3. The CDR3 reads CASSSQGVYNEQFF. In DNA form, the CDR3 reads TGTGCCAGCAGCTCGCAGGGGGTCTACAATGAGCAGTTCTTC.

This clonotype was seen repeatedly, ten times or more. The genes are TRBV2 and TRBJ2-5; D is unresolved. The CDR3 covers 14 residues. Trimming pared 2 bases from V and 0 bases from J, leaving 7 bases between. Germline V lookup: CDR1 SNHLY, CDR2 FYNNEI. This CDR3 is CASSEWTDQETQYF. The CDR3 coding sequence is TGTGCCAGCAGTGAATGGACCGACCAAGAGACCCAGTACTTC. Filled out from reference TRBV2 and TRBJ2-5, the complete variable domain reads EPEVTQTPSHQVTQMGQEVILRCVPISNHLYFYWYRQILGQKVEFLVSFYNNEISEKSEIFDDQFSVERPDGSNFTLKIRSTKLEDSAMYFCASSEWTDQETQYFGPGTRLLVL.

This clonotype came up many times. This chain uses TRBV5-1 with TRBJ2-3, with D unclear. Trimming shortened V by 4 bases and J by 2 bases, and 11 bases separated the two germline ends. The V gene's germline CDR1 is SGHRS and CDR2 YFSETQ. The CDR3 sequence is 14 residues long. DNA of the CDR3: TGCGCCAGCAGCCGTCGACTTACCACAGATACGCAGTATTTT. This codes for CASSRRLTTDTQYF.

There are many counts of this clonotype. This chain uses TRBV10-3 with TRBJ2-7; D possibly uses TRBD1 or TRBD2 (5 bases each). This CDR3 has 13 amino acids. V lost 9 bases to trimming and J lost 3 bases, with 15 bases between them. In germline, CDR1 is ENHRY, CDR2 SYGVKD. The CDR3 is CAIQGTDNYEQYF. The CDR3 region has the DNA TGTGCCATACAAGGGACGGATAACTACGAGCAGTACTTC.

This clonotype has just a few counts. CDR3 loop: CASSPPGGGAGTEAFF. The CDR3 nucleotides read TGTGCCAGCAGCCCCCCCGGGGGGGGGGCGGGCACTGAAGCTTTCTTT. This sequence joins TRBV11-2 and TRBJ1-1; TRBD1 might be the D (6 bases). Germline lookup yields CDR1 SGHAT and CDR2 FQNNGV. Trimming took 5 bases from V and 4 from J, leaving 20 bases between them. This CDR3 has 16 residues.

This clonotype was detected only a few times. The V and J genes are TRBV12-3 or TRBV12-4 and TRBJ1-2; 7 positions agree with TRBD1. The CDR3 is made up of 13 amino acids. With V trimmed by 6 bases and J by 6 bases, 7 bases remained unmatched. CDR3 bases: TGTGCCAGCAGGCAGACAGGGTCGGATGGCTACACCTTC. As protein: CASRQTGSDGYTF.

The sample holds a few counts of this clonotype. This chain joins TRBV5-1 and TRBJ2-2; perhaps TRBD1 as D (6 bases). The CDR3 runs 19 residues. The germline gives CDR1 SGHRS, CDR2 YFSETQ. V was clipped by 2 bases and J by 6 bases, with 26 bases between them. CDR3 sequence (DNA): TGCGCCAGCAGCTTCACCAGGATCCAGACAGGAGGACTCCCCGGGGAGCTGTTTTTT. This encodes CASSFTRIQTGGLPGELFF.

This clonotype was found many times. The V gene is TRBV14, the J gene TRBJ2-1, with D perhaps matching TRBD1 (6 bases). Looked up from germline, CDR1 is SGHDN and CDR2 is FVKESK. V shed 0 bases and J shed 7 bases, with 13 bases lying between them. The CDR3 has 15 amino acids. CDR3 bases: TGTGCCAGCAGCCAAGATCTGGGGGCGTGGAATGAGCAGTTCTTC. This translates into CASSQDLGAWNEQFF.

This clonotype was counted between two and nine times. This chain connects TRBV18 to TRBJ1-2; D might be TRBD1 (6 bases). Trimming stripped 6 bases from V and 1 base from J, with 12 bases between. Per the germline V gene, CDR1 is KGHSH and CDR2 is LQKENI. The CDR3 length is 14 residues. CDR3 protein: CASSPWTDNYGYTF. The CDR3 nucleotides are TGTGCCAGCTCCCCATGGACAGATAACTATGGCTACACCTTC.

The sample holds many counts of this clonotype. The chain uses TRBV5-1 and TRBJ2-2, with D perhaps TRBD1 (5 bases). V was cut by 4 bases and J by 1 base, with 11 bases left in between. Germline V gene data show CDR1 as SGHRS and CDR2 as YFSETQ. CDR3 length equals 15 residues. CDR3 bases: TGCGCCAGCAGCGTTGACGACAGGAACACCGGGGAGCTGTTTTTT. Protein product: CASSVDDRNTGELFF.

The sample holds many counts of this clonotype. This rearrangement joins TRBV20-1 to TRBJ2-3; TRBD1 might be the D (6 bases). Germline V gene data show CDR1 as DFQATT and CDR2 as SNEGSKA (reference sequence). The V gene lost 5 bases and the J gene lost 4 bases, with 13 bases spanning the gap. This CDR3 has 13 residues. CDR3 sequence reads: CSAGEQGPDTQYF. The CDR3 coding sequence is TGCAGTGCTGGGGAACAGGGTCCAGATACGCAGTATTTT.

This clonotype came up many times. The chain carries TRBV12-3 or TRBV12-4 and TRBJ2-3; the match to TRBD2 covers 8 bases. This CDR3 contains 16 residues. The V segment lost 7 bases and the J segment 2 bases; nucleotides outside the gene matches: 11. The CDR3 DNA follows: TGTGCCAGCATCTCGGGCCTAGCGGGTAACACAGATACGCAGTATTTT. This gives the protein CASISGLAGNTDTQYF.

This clonotype has ten or more counts. The chain couples TRBV7-2 to TRBJ2-1, with D possibly TRBD2 on 5 matching bases. The CDR3 covers 16 residues. The germline V and J ends were trimmed by 3 bases and 0 bases, with 12 bases remaining between them. CDR1 SGHTA and CDR2 FQGNSA come from the germline V gene. CDR3 amino acids: CASSFFPGSSYNEQFF. DNA of the CDR3: TGTGCCAGCAGCTTTTTTCCTGGGAGCTCCTACAATGAGCAGTTCTTC.